Shown below are 30 T cell receptor beta chains from a single sample sequenced in a study of sequential checkpoint blockade in melanoma. The treatment is: randomized to nivolumab then ipilimumab (arm A) or the reverse (arm B). TCRdb's table, derived via immunoSEQ multiplex PCR, lists solely in-frame clones and lacks some. This sample yields 5,000 to 7,000 clones, of which more than 20% are seen a single time; roughly a tenth belongs to the top ten. The sequencing used tumor tissue (inferred from file names), collected from a patient given nivolumab and ipilimumab in sequence. These receptors were taken from a human donor with melanoma.

The chain carries TRBV28 and TRBJ2-3, with D tentatively TRBD2 (6 bases). V was clipped by 5 bases and J by 4 bases, with 10 bases between them. This CDR3 has 13 residues. Germline assignment: CDR1 MDHEN and CDR2 SYDVKM. This CDR3 is CASSGDWADTQYF. DNA for the CDR3: TGTGCCAGCAGTGGGGACTGGGCAGATACGCAGTATTTT.

The table lists this clone with many counts. This chain uses TRBV11-3 with TRBJ1-6; TRBD1 agrees at 12 bases. The J segment lost 0 bases and the V segment lost 3 bases, leaving 3 bases of the junction unmatched. Germline CDR1 and CDR2: SGHNT and YENEEA. CDR3 length: 18 amino acids. The CDR3 DNA is TGTGCCAGCAGCTTTGGGACAGGGGGCGGCTCCTATAATTCACCCCTCCACTTT. Its translation: CASSFGTGGGSYNSPLHF.

Sample share makes this clone medium-sized (0.01 to 0.1%). The J gene is TRBJ1-6, the V gene TRBV15, with a weak D call TRBD1 (5 bases). V was cut by 6 bases and J by 6 bases, with 12 bases left in between. Germline V gene data show CDR1 as LNHNV and CDR2 as YYDKDF (reference sequence). The CDR3 has 14 residues. The CDR3 DNA reads as TGTGCCACCAGTTTTTACCAGGGTAATTCACCCCTCCACTTT. The encoded protein is CATSFYQGNSPLHF.

The V and J genes are TRBV6-8 and TRBJ2-3, with 11 bases lining up with TRBD2. Germline values: CDR1 MNHGY, CDR2 SAAAGT. This CDR3 region has 15 residues. V gave up 6 bases and J gave up 3 bases; unmatched junction bases: 5. The CDR3 nucleotides are TGTGCCAGCAGGGCTAGCGGGGGGACAACAGATACGCAGTATTTT. Translation: CASRASGGTTDTQYF.

V usage is TRBV11-3 and J usage is TRBJ2-1, with 7 bases matching TRBD2. The CDR3 length is 17 residues. Germline V CDR1 and CDR2: SGHNT, YENEEA. The junction had 7 bases not matched to a gene; V was cut back by 2 bases and J by 0 bases. The CDR3 sequence: CASSLFAGVSSYNEQFF. CDR3 DNA sequence: TGTGCCAGCAGCTTATTCGCGGGAGTGAGCTCCTACAATGAGCAGTTCTTC.

The V call is TRBV6-8, the J call TRBJ2-7; tentatively, D is TRBD1 or TRBD2 (5 bases each). This CDR3 has 12 residues. Germline CDR1 and CDR2: MNHGY and SAAAGT. V lost 5 bases to trimming and J lost 2 bases, with 7 bases between them. The CDR3 region has the DNA TGTGCCAGCAGTGTGGGGGCCTACGAGCAGTACTTC. It translates to CASSVGAYEQYF.

This clone showed up just a few times. The CDR3 loop is CASSYLAGDSTGELFF. CDR3 nucleotides: TGTGCCAGCAGTTATCTAGCGGGAGATTCAACCGGGGAGCTGTTTTTT. The J gene is TRBJ2-2, the V gene TRBV6-8; 10 bases are a match to TRBD2. Unmatched junction bases numbered 6, after V lost 3 bases and J lost 5 bases. There are 16 residues in the CDR3. The germline gives CDR1 MNHGY, CDR2 SAAAGT.

This clone was observed many times. This sequence joins TRBV6-8 and TRBJ2-5, with TRBD1 identical over 7 bases. Germline CDR1 MNHGY, CDR2 SAAAGT. The V gene end was trimmed by 10 bases and the J gene end by 5 bases; junction bases not matched to a gene: 13. The CDR3 is 14 amino acids. CDR3 protein: CAIRDSAERETQYF. In DNA, the CDR3 is TGTGCCATCAGGGACAGCGCGGAGCGGGAGACCCAGTACTTC.

This rearrangement joins TRBV19 to TRBJ2-3, with 7 bases identical to TRBD2. This CDR3 is 15 amino acids long. CDR1 and CDR2 from the germline V gene are LNHDA and SQIVND (reference sequence). The ends lost 3 bases at V and 8 bases at J; junction bases unmatched: 11. The CDR3 here is CASSISTGEGGTQYF. The CDR3 DNA reads as TGTGCCAGTAGTATTTCAACGGGGGAGGGTGGTACGCAGTATTTT.

The chain uses TRBV6-8 and TRBJ2-2; 9 bases map to TRBD2. The V segment lost 6 bases and the J segment 4 bases; nucleotides outside the gene matches: 6. Germline V lookup: CDR1 MNHGY, CDR2 SAAAGT. The CDR3 runs 15 residues. DNA of the CDR3: TGTGCCAGCAGGGGAGCGGGGGGTTCCACCGGGGAGCTGTTTTTT. It specifies CASRGAGGSTGELFF.

V and J are TRBV2 and TRBJ2-7; D may match TRBD1 or TRBD2 (6 bases each). There are 14 residues in the CDR3. The germline V gene encodes CDR1 SNHLY and CDR2 FYNNEI. V was shortened by 3 bases and J by 2 bases, with 11 bases between the two germline ends. CDR3 coding DNA: TGTGCCAGCAGTGAGGGGGGCAATCCCTACGAGCAGTACTTC. It codes for CASSEGGNPYEQYF.

The V call is TRBV6-8, the J call TRBJ2-1, with 10 bases aligning to TRBD2. The ends lost 3 bases at V and 5 bases at J; junction bases unmatched: 1. Germline V gene lookup returns CDR1 MNHGY and CDR2 SAAAGT. This CDR3 comprises 14 residues. The CDR3: CASSYSGRHNEQFF. The CDR3 nucleotides read TGTGCCAGCAGTTATAGCGGGAGGCACAATGAGCAGTTCTTC.

This chain links TRBV19 with TRBJ1-1; a possible D gene is TRBD1 (6 bases). The CDR3 has 14 residues. Trimming took 4 bases from V and 5 from J, leaving 14 bases between them. Per the germline V gene, CDR1 is LNHDA and CDR2 is SQIVND (reference sequence). Here the CDR3 DNA reads TGTGCCAGTAGTACGAGAACAGGGACTACTGAAGCTTTCTTT. Amino acid sequence: CASSTRTGTTEAFF.

This clone has only a few counts. The V and J genes are TRBV9 and TRBJ2-1; 10 nucleotides match TRBD1. CDR1 is SGDLS and CDR2 is YYNGEE in the germline V gene. Trimming cost V 6 bases and J 9 bases; bases outside gene matches: 6. The CDR3 covers 13 residues. Written as DNA, the CDR3 is TGTGCCAGCATGCCGACAGGGGGCTTTGAGCAGTTCTTC. The encoded protein is CASMPTGGFEQFF.

This clone was counted many times. The chain joins TRBV11-3 to TRBJ1-2; no reliable D call. V lost 3 bases and J lost 6, with 20 bases in between. Germline assignment: CDR1 SGHNT and CDR2 YENEEA. The CDR3 has 16 residues. The DNA for the CDR3 is TGTGCCAGCAGCTTGGTAAGGGCAGGACCTTCCCATGGCTACACCTTC. Amino acid sequence: CASSLVRAGPSHGYTF.

This chain joins TRBV5-1 and TRBJ2-7; 13 nucleotides agree with TRBD2. V trimming: 4 bases; J trimming: 4 bases; junction bases outside the gene matches: 2. Germline-derived CDR1 and CDR2 are SGHRS and YFSETQ. This CDR3 is built from 14 residues. The CDR3 loop is CASSLTSGGYEQYF. The CDR3 DNA sequence: TGCGCCAGCAGCCTGACTAGCGGGGGGTACGAGCAGTACTTC.

The V call is TRBV5-1, the J call TRBJ1-3; 10 bases agree with TRBD1. With V trimmed by 4 bases and J by 8 bases, 9 bases remained unmatched. This CDR3 is 15 amino acids long. From germline, CDR1 is SGHRS and CDR2 YFSETQ. CDR3 loop: CASSRGDRGYDTIYF. CDR3 in DNA: TGCGCCAGCAGCCGAGGGGACAGGGGTTATGACACCATATATTTT. Based on the CDR3 plus reference TRBV5-1 and TRBJ1-3, the full variable domain is KAGVTQTPRYLIKTRGQQVTLSCSPISGHRSVSWYQQTPGQGLQFLFEYFSETQRNKGNFPGRFSGRQFSNSRSEMNVSTLELGDSALYLCASSRGDRGYDTIYFGEGSWLTVV.

This clone has a handful of counts. The chain has TRBV6-8 and TRBJ2-3; D perhaps matches TRBD2 (6 bases). Between the trimmed V and J ends, which lost 10 bases and 1 base, there was a span of 18 bases. The CDR3 is 15 residues long. From germline, CDR1 is MNHGY and CDR2 SAAAGT. In DNA, the CDR3 is TGTGCCATCAGACCGGGACTTGGACGCACAGATACGCAGTATTTT. Translating gives CAIRPGLGRTDTQYF.

This clone occurred many times. The chain employs TRBV11-3 and TRBJ1-1; D unresolved. The length of the CDR3 is 14 residues. Germline V gene lookup returns CDR1 SGHNT and CDR2 YENEEA. Trimming left V 2 bases short and J 4 bases short, with 11 bases between. The chain's CDR3 is CASSLIPRPTEAFF. In nucleotides, the CDR3 is TGTGCCAGCAGCTTAATCCCCCGGCCCACTGAAGCTTTCTTT.

The gene calls are TRBV18 and TRBJ2-7; TRBD1 or TRBD2 may be the D gene (5 bases each). Germline CDR1 KGHSH, CDR2 LQKENI. V dropped 3 bases and J dropped 2 bases, with 5 bases sitting between them. The CDR3 runs to 12 residues. CDR3 coding DNA: TGTGCCAGCTCACCGGGGGCCTACGAGCAGTACTTC. Translation gives CASSPGAYEQYF.

This chain connects TRBV28 to TRBJ2-3; the D call may be TRBD1 or TRBD2 (6 bases each). There are 16 residues in the CDR3. Trimming removed 6 bases from V and 0 bases from J, with 16 bases in between. In germline, CDR1 is MDHEN, CDR2 SYDVKM. CDR3 sequence (DNA): TGTGCCAGCAGCCTTCTTGGGGGGCCCAGCACAGATACGCAGTATTTT. The encoded protein is CASSLLGGPSTDTQYF.

This clone has more than one count but fewer than ten. This chain joins TRBV11-3 and TRBJ2-3, with D possibly matching TRBD2 (5 bases). Germline V gene data show CDR1 as SGHNT and CDR2 as YENEEA. Trimming removed 4 bases from V and 2 bases from J, with 13 bases in between. The CDR3 loop spans 15 amino acids. The CDR3 spells CASSSTMQITDTQYF. CDR3 in DNA: TGTGCCAGCAGCTCGACTATGCAAATCACAGATACGCAGTATTTT.

The chain links TRBV15 to TRBJ1-2; 11 bases match TRBD1. The CDR3 runs 17 residues. The germline V gene has CDR1 LNHNV and CDR2 YYDKDF (reference sequence). The ends lost 0 bases at V and 6 bases at J; junction bases unmatched: 9. CDR3 bases: TGTGCCACCAGCAGAGATCGCCCGGGACAGGGGGTAGATGGCTACACCTTC. It encodes CATSRDRPGQGVDGYTF.

CDR3 DNA sequence: TGCGCCAGCAGCTTGGATGCACTAGCGGGAGTAGCAGAGACCCAGTACTTC. This translates into CASSLDALAGVAETQYF. This chain links TRBV5-1 with TRBJ2-5; TRBD2 agrees at 11 bases. The CDR3 is 17 residues long. The ends lost 0 bases at V and 4 bases at J; junction bases unmatched: 8. The germline gives CDR1 SGHRS, CDR2 YFSETQ. Based on the CDR3 plus reference TRBV5-1 and TRBJ2-5, the full variable domain is KAGVTQTPRYLIKTRGQQVTLSCSPISGHRSVSWYQQTPGQGLQFLFEYFSETQRNKGNFPGRFSGRQFSNSRSEMNVSTLELGDSALYLCASSLDALAGVAETQYFGPGTRLLVL.

The chain couples TRBV28 to TRBJ2-5; possibly TRBD1 for D (6 bases). With 6 bases removed from V and 5 bases from J, the gap between germline ends came to 19 bases. The CDR3 is 15 residues long. CDR1 and CDR2 from the germline V gene are MDHEN and SYDVKM. CDR3 nucleotides: TGTGCCAGCAGGCCTCCGGGACAAACAAGGGAGACCCAGTACTTC. Its translation: CASRPPGQTRETQYF.

This clone has just a few counts. V usage is TRBV5-1 and J usage is TRBJ1-4; unclear D gene. There are 14 residues in the CDR3. The V and J ends lost 0 bases and 6 bases respectively, with 9 bases between them. CDR1 SGHRS and CDR2 YFSETQ come from the germline V gene. The DNA of the CDR3 is TGCGCCAGCAGCTTGGTTTCAGGCGATGAAAAACTGTTTTTT. Protein sequence: CASSLVSGDEKLFF. Full variable domain (rest looked up from reference TRBV5-1 and TRBJ1-4): KAGVTQTPRYLIKTRGQQVTLSCSPISGHRSVSWYQQTPGQGLQFLFEYFSETQRNKGNFPGRFSGRQFSNSRSEMNVSTLELGDSALYLCASSLVSGDEKLFFGSGTQLSVL.

V usage is TRBV18 and J usage is TRBJ2-3; the match to TRBD1 covers 9 bases. The trim removed 2 bases at V and 6 bases at J, leaving 12 bases unmatched. Germline V lookup: CDR1 KGHSH, CDR2 LQKENI. The CDR3 loop spans 17 amino acids. Written as DNA, the CDR3 is TGTGCCAGCTCACCAGTTTACGACAGGGGGGGACCGGATACGCAGTATTTT. This gives the protein CASSPVYDRGGPDTQYF.

The genes are TRBV4-1 and TRBJ2-7, with 7 bases matching TRBD2. Germline loops: CDR1 MGHRA, CDR2 YSYEKL. V shed 2 bases, J shed 0 bases, and the junction held 13 bases outside the gene matches. The length of the CDR3 is 18 residues. Here the CDR3 DNA reads TGCGCCAGCAGCCAACATCCCGGGAGGCACCATCCCTCCTACGAGCAGTACTTC. This encodes CASSQHPGRHHPSYEQYF.

The V gene is TRBV28, the J gene TRBJ2-3; TRBD1 matches 11 bases. This CDR3 is built from 17 residues. CDR1 MDHEN and CDR2 SYDVKM come from the germline V gene. Trimming cost V 1 base and J 4 bases; bases outside gene matches: 7. The CDR3 coding sequence is TGTGCCAGCAGTTTATCACCGGGACAGGGGGGCGCAGATACGCAGTATTTT. Translating it yields CASSLSPGQGGADTQYF.

J is TRBJ2-7 and V is TRBV9; D remains unclear. V lost 1 base and J 2 bases, leaving 13 bases between the germline ends. This CDR3 has 15 residues. CDR1 SGDLS and CDR2 YYNGEE come from the germline V gene. The CDR3 is CASSVRVGIAYEQYF. The CDR3 region has the DNA TGTGCCAGCAGCGTACGCGTTGGGATCGCCTACGAGCAGTACTTC. The entire variable domain, with the rest obtained from reference TRBV9 and TRBJ2-7, is as follows: DSGVTQTPKHLITATGQRVTLRCSPRSGDLSVYWYQQSLDQGLQFLIQYYNGEERAKGNILERFSAQQFPDLHSELNLSSLELGDSALYFCASSVRVGIAYEQYFGPGTRLTVT.